Presented here are 10 T cell receptor beta chains from one specimen sequenced in a study of chemoradiotherapy in HPV16-positive cancers. Using immunoSEQ multiplex PCR, the repertoire was profiled, and TCRdb retains in-frame clones only, with some absent. The sample yields 13,000 or so clones, roughly 88% seen once. The specimen comprised blood, sampled from a patient who underwent chemoradiotherapy. The receptor set was obtained from a human donor with HPV-associated anogenital cancer.

The J gene is TRBJ1-6, the V gene TRBV19; D is perhaps TRBD1 (5 bases). This CDR3 is built from 15 residues. Looked up from germline, CDR1 is LNHDA and CDR2 is SQIVND (reference sequence). Trimming removed 3 bases from V and 4 bases from J, with 10 bases in between. The CDR3 DNA reads as TGTGCCAGTAGTATGGGGGACCCGTATAATTCACCCCTCCACTTT. This gives the protein CASSMGDPYNSPLHF.

Sample share makes this clone medium-sized (0.01 to 0.1%). The rearrangement links TRBV5-8 to TRBJ1-2; D not certain. Germline V gene data show CDR1 as SGHTS and CDR2 as YDEGEE. The V end was cut by 4 bases, the J end by 7 bases, with 20 bases between. The CDR3 has 15 residues. The CDR3 DNA reads TGTGCCAGCAGCACTGATAACCCGACGGGGAGTGGCTACACCTTC. It encodes CASSTDNPTGSGYTF.

For the CDR3, the DNA is TGTGCCAGCAGCTACACTGAAGCTTTCTTT. Translated: CASSYTEAFF. The rearrangement links TRBV7-9 to TRBJ1-1, with D unresolved. V dropped 4 bases and J dropped 3 bases, with 0 bases sitting between them. The germline V gene encodes CDR1 SEHNR and CDR2 FQNEAQ (reference sequence). The CDR3 runs to 10 residues.

The rearrangement uses TRBV4-2 and TRBJ2-3; 10 positions agree with TRBD2. Germline CDR1 and CDR2: LGHNA and YNFKEQ. The CDR3 spans 16 residues. After removal of 0 bases from V and 1 base from J, the junction contained 1 base not matched to a gene. This chain's CDR3 is CASSQDLAGGTDTQYF. DNA for the CDR3: TGTGCCAGCAGCCAAGATCTAGCGGGGGGCACAGATACGCAGTATTTT.

The rearrangement uses TRBV4-2 and TRBJ1-2; D is unclear. V lost 3 bases and J 2 bases, leaving 19 bases between the germline ends. The CDR3 extends over 17 amino acids. Germline loops: CDR1 LGHNA, CDR2 YNFKEQ. CDR3 sequence (DNA): TGTGCCAGCAGCCAGATTTCTCGCGAAGGGCTCAACTATGGCTACACCTTC. Its protein product is CASSQISREGLNYGYTF.

The chain recombines TRBV6-5 with TRBJ1-2, with TRBD1 matching 7 bases. The CDR3 has 16 residues. The V segment lost 2 bases and the J segment 8 bases; nucleotides outside the gene matches: 14. Germline values: CDR1 MNHEY, CDR2 SVGAGI. The CDR3 DNA reads TGTGCCAGCAGTTACAAGTCGGGACAGCGGACGAGCGGCTACACCTTC. Translating gives CASSYKSGQRTSGYTF.

The chain is built from TRBV4-1 and TRBJ2-1, with a possible D match to TRBD2 (6 bases). The germline CDR1 and CDR2 sequences are MGHRA and YSYEKL. The CDR3 is 15 amino acids. The V end lost 4 bases, the J end lost 8 bases, and 18 bases lay between the germline ends. The CDR3 loop is CASSLSAGKSDEQFF. In DNA form, the CDR3 reads TGCGCCAGCAGCCTATCCGCGGGAAAATCCGATGAGCAGTTCTTC.

This sequence joins TRBV11-1 and TRBJ2-5; D is perhaps TRBD1 (5 bases). The germline V and J ends were trimmed by 1 base and 7 bases, with 10 bases remaining between them. The CDR3 extends over 13 amino acids. CDR1 SGHAT and CDR2 FQDESV come from the germline V gene (reference sequence). CDR3 residues: CASSLDRPRTQYF. The CDR3 DNA sequence: TGTGCCAGCAGCTTAGACAGGCCCCGGACCCAGTACTTC.

In this sample, this clone turned up a few times. The V and J genes are TRBV6-5 and TRBJ2-5; perhaps D is TRBD1 or TRBD2 (5 bases each). Per the germline V gene, CDR1 is MNHEY and CDR2 is SVGAGI. Deletions cut 6 bases from V and 1 base from J, with 15 bases between. The CDR3 runs 15 residues. This CDR3 is CASSDKWGTQETQYF. In DNA form, the CDR3 reads TGTGCCAGCAGCGATAAATGGGGGACCCAAGAGACCCAGTACTTC.

This clone was counted only a few times. V is TRBV4-1 and J is TRBJ1-2, with D hard to call. In germline, CDR1 is MGHRA, CDR2 YSYEKL. The CDR3 runs to 13 residues. The V end was cut by 6 bases, the J end by 2 bases, with 10 bases between. CDR3 DNA: TGCGCCAGCAGTAGGGCTGACAACTATGGCTACACCTTC. Translated, it gives CASSRADNYGYTF.